Listed here is a single T cell receptor beta chain. At least ten counts were recorded for this clonotype. Its antigen is still unknown. No much larger clone exists at a distance of one base, and base qualities are not known. Stable hyperthyroidism was defined as no progression to ophthalmopathy within 18 months of follow-up. Patients with hyperthyroidism were aged 18 to 65 years, had been newly diagnosed, and had a disease duration of less than 2 months. Patients were excluded if they had other autoimmune diseases, uncontrolled infections, pregnancy or lactation. Clinical symptoms, serum thyroxine, TRAb, thyroid ultrasound and orbital computed tomography were used for diagnosis. Ficoll-Paque density gradient centrifugation was used to isolate PBMCs from approximately 10 ml of fresh peripheral blood. Total RNA was extracted using Trizol reagent, and RNA quality was checked on an Agilent 2100 Bioanalyzer.

This sample was included in a study of Graves' ophthalmopathy and Graves' hyperthyroidism (dated by TCRdb to the late 2010s). About the full investigation: Peripheral blood was collected at initial diagnosis, before any treatment. The 90 to 100 discovery patients were randomly divided into training and test sets at a 7:3 ratio. T-cell repertoires of thyroid tissue and blood were compared in 5 or 6 hyperthyroidism patients. After sampling, hyperthyroidism patients received methimazole starting at 30 mg daily, and ophthalmopathy patients received high-dose intravenous methylprednisolone. In total, approximately 130 blood samples were TCR-sequenced: around 42 ophthalmopathy, approximately 75 hyperthyroidism and some 17 hyperthyroidism-to-ophthalmopathy patients. An independent validation cohort comprised fewer than 20 hyperthyroidism patients and 17 patients who later progressed from hyperthyroidism to ophthalmopathy. The study used signatures of the TCR beta repertoire to tell Graves' ophthalmopathy apart from Graves' hyperthyroidism and to predict which patients would progress to ophthalmopathy. To explore V-J signatures that separate ophthalmopathy from hyperthyroidism, a discovery set of around 97 patients was enrolled, consisting of about 45 with ophthalmopathy and around 60 with stable hyperthyroidism. Results and caveats for the whole study, not just this receptor: In validation, the model predicted ophthalmopathy progression with roughly 68% sensitivity and roughly 72% specificity; 12 predicted patients were CT-confirmed with GO in a median of 6.5 months. Most expanded thyroid clonotypes with a frequency above 0.001 also appeared in blood, which suggests that blood repertoires may reflect the immune response in the thyroid. Sample size was not predetermined statistically, and investigators were not blinded to group allocation. Ophthalmopathy was separated from stable hyperthyroidism by the 13-signature model with around 88% sensitivity and roughly 83% specificity in cross-validation and with 80%/75% in the test set.

For repertoire sequencing, TCR beta CDR3 regions were amplified from RNA transcripts. The first round was an RT-PCR using HTBI primers with the Qiagen OneStep RT-PCR kit, and this first round was followed by a second-round multiplex PCR, then size selection and purification. Libraries were sequenced on an Illumina HiSeq2000 using paired-end 100 bp reads. On the authors' methods: SOAPnuke was used for read processing, and reads with adapters, uncalled bases, a mean Phred below 15, or no exact constant-primer or identifier match were discarded. High-quality paired reads were merged with COPE v1.2.5. Clonotypes were defined as unique nucleotide sequences and were aligned to IMGT TRB V, D and J references using MiTCR v1.1. The analysis was limited to V-J combinations with a frequency above 0.0001, which together covered just over 98% of the repertoires. A TCR clonal expansion and chaos score per V-J combination was defined as the ratio of F50 clonal expansion to chaos observed in the TCRdist matrix. Welch's t-statistics and random forest were used to reduce the features to about a dozen V-J combinations, which were then used as input to a naive Bayes classifier. Thyroid-blood repertoire similarity was quantified with the Morisita-Horn index. In TCRdb, the public reads were trimmed at Q25 with fastp and aligned with MiXCR, with productive beta chains retained. Rows merge per CDR3 protein into single entries with the most common DNA and genes. TCRdb, not the original authors, processed these V and J calls. In this sample the table shows 500,000 to 700,000 distinct CDR3 sequences, 20% to 25% of which occur a single time. The ten largest make up approximately 6.9% of the sample.

V has 3 bases trimmed and J has 5 bases trimmed; junction bases matching no gene number 13. The germline V gene gives CDR1 as SGHAT and CDR2 as FQNNGV. The CDR3 goes from the cysteine to the phenylalanine over 18 residues. Just CDR3 DNA is preserved here, 54 bases in frame from base 1. The clonotype was recovered from a woman under 30 with stable Graves' hyperthyroidism. Some clones in this sample may be carry-over from other donors' samples. Donor details come from another sample of the same person, matched by shared clones. Input material: peripheral blood. This chain is built from TRBV11-2 and TRBJ1-1; 12 central bases correspond to TRBD1. The sequenced DNA: TGTGCCAGCAGCTTCCAAACCGGGACAGGGGGCTATGGGACTGAAGCTTTCTTT. Translated, it reads CASSFQTGTGGYGTEAFF. Reference TRBV11-2 and TRBJ1-1 proteins supply the regions before and after the CDR3; the full variable domain is: EAGVAQSPRYKIIEKRQSVAFWCNPISGHATLYWYQQILGQGPKLLIQFQNNGVVDDSQLPKDRFSAERLKGVDSTLKIQPAKLEDSAVYLCASSFQTGTGGYGTEAFFGQGTRLTVV.